This T cell receptor beta chain was profiled in a study of cytomegalovirus exposure and HLA in healthy donors. PCR was performed using 60 Vbeta and 13 Jbeta primers. Only in-frame clones appear in the TCRdb table, and some are missing; sequencing was by immunoSEQ multiplex PCR. Its table records around 130,000 clones. The CDR3 has 16 amino acids. Study-wide points: A missense DCLRE1C variant was associated with V- and J-gene trimming of TCR beta chains in a later analysis, and an independent cohort replicated the association.

Regarding this clone: Its antigen is not known.

V is TRBV21-1 and J is TRBJ1-1; no check of the table's D call, TRBD1, against the DNA was made. TRBV21-1 is a pseudogene. This TCR was recovered from a woman aged 60-70 years in good health and CMV-seronegative. Material for sequencing was PBMCs. This CDR3 reads CASSKGEKGEITEAFF. As DNA, the CDR3 is TGTGCCAGCAGCAAAGGGGAAAAGGGGGAAATCACTGAAGCTTTCTTT.